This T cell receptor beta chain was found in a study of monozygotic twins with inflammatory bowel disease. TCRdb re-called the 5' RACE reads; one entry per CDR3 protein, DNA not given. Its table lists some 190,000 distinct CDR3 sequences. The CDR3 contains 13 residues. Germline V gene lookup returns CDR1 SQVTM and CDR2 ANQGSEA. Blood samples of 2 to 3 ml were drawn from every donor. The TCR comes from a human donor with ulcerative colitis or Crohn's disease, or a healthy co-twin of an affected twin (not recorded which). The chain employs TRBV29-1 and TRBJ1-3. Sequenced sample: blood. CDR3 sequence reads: CSVAELAGNTIYF.